This is a list of T cell receptor beta chains from one sample in a study of T cell changes during pregnancy in multiple sclerosis. The data were produced by immunoSEQ multiplex PCR, yet TCRdb's version contains in-frame clones alone and is incomplete. The sample consists of over 80,000 clones, approximately 90% of them appearing once. The starting material was peripheral blood, obtained in the second trimester of pregnancy. The source of these receptors is a female donor in good health, enrolled as a control in a pregnancy study. The CDR3 runs from the conserved cysteine through the conserved F or W. Each record gives: V gene, J gene, CDR3 protein.

TRBV28	TRBJ1-1	CASSQTDRGLNTEAFF
TRBV2	TRBJ1-2	CASTLRTGRYGYTF
TRBV5-4	TRBJ1-2	CASSPYFLRGLYYGYTF
TRBV28	TRBJ2-1	CASRVTGEQFF
TRBV28	TRBJ2-7	CASSRGGGLYEQYF
TRBV6-1	TRBJ2-7	CASSESWDSSYEQYF
TRBV18	TRBJ1-2	CASSPDSNGYTF
TRBV29-1	TRBJ2-1	CSSLMGTSGRGDEQFF
TRBV15	TRBJ2-1	CATSTVRAGVYYNEQFF
TRBV14	TRBJ1-1	CASSQVGLTGAFF
TRBV4-2	TRBJ2-1	CASSQGLAAYNEQFF
TRBV28	TRBJ1-2	CASTQSGQDGGGYTF
TRBV28	TRBJ1-2	CAIHSGFRGYGYTF
TRBV11-1	TRBJ2-5	CASSSTSGGATQYF
TRBV19	TRBJ1-5	CASISGDRNQPQHF
TRBV29-1	TRBJ2-1	CSVQAGGFINEQFF
TRBV2	TRBJ1-5	CASSERGYSNQPQHF
TRBV15	TRBJ1-3	CATSREVTSARNTIYF
TRBV9	TRBJ1-2	CASSGQGGTGGYTF
TRBV11-1	TRBJ2-7	CASSSPGGKKEQYF
TRBV2	TRBJ2-3	CASYGGVGLAGGRPTYSTDTQYF
TRBV6-5	TRBJ2-7	CASSKQGSEQYF
TRBV27	TRBJ2-7	CASSLSGRVHEQYF
TRBV13	TRBJ2-7	CASRNTGVSYEQYF
TRBV7-2	TRBJ2-5	CASAEGPVSGETQYF
TRBV5-1	TRBJ2-3	CASSFQTSGGVGVSDTQYF
TRBV28	TRBJ1-2	CASSFQDRAGGYTF
TRBV10-2	TRBJ2-7	CASTRLAGAEQYF
TRBV4-3	TRBJ1-4	CASSQDLTGQGARLTNEKLFF
TRBV28	TRBJ2-5	CATSGYGETQYF
TRBV19	TRBJ2-7	CASKAESSYEQYF
TRBV9	TRBJ2-3	CASSRQTEDTQYF
TRBV5-1	TRBJ1-4	CASSLVGAGNEKLFF
TRBV6-1	TRBJ2-1	CASSRDSFNEQFF
TRBV28	TRBJ1-5	CASSFAGGKGRNQPQHF
TRBV27	TRBJ1-1	CASSWADEAFF
TRBV21-1	TRBJ1-2	CASSSDRATYGYTF
TRBV11-2	TRBJ2-1	CASSPSIRYNEQFF
TRBV6-1	TRBJ2-5	CASSEATGGLGETQYF
TRBV19	TRBJ2-3	CASSRTGEGTDTQYF
TRBV2	TRBJ2-2	CASSEATSGNTGELFF
TRBV6-6	TRBJ1-1	CASRGQGARNTEAFF
TRBV19	TRBJ1-1	CASSIDWDSLNTEAFF
TRBV5-5	TRBJ1-5	CASSRGQLNQPQHF
TRBV7-2	TRBJ1-1	CASTLTGMNTEAFF
TRBV27	TRBJ2-5	CASSPDREETQYF
TRBV19	TRBJ2-3	CASSISYRGTDTQYF
TRBV7-2	TRBJ1-3	CASSRAGTALDTIYF
TRBV5-1	TRBJ1-5	CASSLGGTGTAESQPQHF
TRBV6-6	TRBJ2-3	CASRGQGFTDTQYF
TRBV19	TRBJ1-3	CASSLGTVSGNTIYF
TRBV19	TRBJ1-5	CASSTLFQPQHF
TRBV1	TRBJ1-4	CTSSRDLTRTTTNEKLFF
TRBV5-1	TRBJ1-6	CASRLSVSNSPLHF